One and the same sample provided the 10 T cell receptor beta chains below, sequenced in a study of control samples from healthy donors and cancer patients. Only in-frame clones appear in the TCRdb table, and some are missing; sequencing was by immunoSEQ multiplex PCR. The table shows approximately 85,000 clones, with about 89% occurring only once. Sequenced input: blood. The source of these receptors is a woman aged 60-70 years in good health.

The V gene is TRBV9, the J gene TRBJ2-1; TRBD2 aligns across 12 bases. CDR1 SGDLS and CDR2 YYNGEE come from the germline V gene. This CDR3 region has 17 residues. The trim removed 4 bases at V and 9 bases at J, leaving 14 bases unmatched. CDR3 sequence (DNA): TGTGCCAGCAGCCCGTCCTCAGGACTAGCGGGATATACTGAGCAGTTCTTC. Protein product: CASSPSSGLAGYTEQFF.

The genes are TRBV29-1 and TRBJ2-3; D remains unclear. Trimming removed 8 bases from V and 6 bases from J, with 15 bases in between. The CDR3 loop spans 12 amino acids. CDR1 and CDR2 (germline): SQVTM, ANQGSEA. The CDR3 coding sequence is TGCAGCTCTGCAGTGGGGTGGGATACGCAGTATTTT. Amino acids: CSSAVGWDTQYF.

The rearrangement uses TRBV15 and TRBJ1-5, with 7 bases identical to TRBD1. This CDR3 spans 15 amino acids. The V segment lost 2 bases and the J segment 3 bases; nucleotides outside the gene matches: 4. Germline-derived CDR1 and CDR2 are LNHNV and YYDKDF (reference sequence). CDR3 in DNA: TGTGCCACCAGCAGACATAGGGGGCCCAATCAGCCCCAGCATTTT. Residues: CATSRHRGPNQPQHF.

The genes are TRBV28 and TRBJ2-3; 11 positions match TRBD1. The V and J ends lost 3 bases and 2 bases, in that order; junction bases with no gene match: 1. Looked up from germline, CDR1 is MDHEN and CDR2 is SYDVKM. The CDR3 covers 15 residues. CDR3 loop: CASSLGQGVTDTQYF. In DNA, the CDR3 is TGTGCCAGCAGTTTGGGACAGGGGGTCACAGATACGCAGTATTTT.

V usage is TRBV11-1 and J usage is TRBJ2-3; D unclear. This CDR3 comprises 13 residues. Trimming left V 5 bases short and J 2 bases short, with 8 bases between. The germline V gene has CDR1 SGHAT and CDR2 FQDESV (reference sequence). This CDR3 reads CASSIQFTDTQYF. CDR3 coding DNA: TGTGCCAGCAGCATACAGTTCACAGATACGCAGTATTTT. The full variable domain, with the rest looked up from reference TRBV11-1 and TRBJ2-3, is EAEVAQSPRYKITEKSQAVAFWCDPISGHATLYWYRQILGQGPELLVQFQDESVVDDSQLPKDRFSAERLKGVDSTLKIQPAELGDSAMYLCASSIQFTDTQYFGPGTRLTVL.

This chain joins TRBV3-1 (or the pseudogene TRBV3-2) and TRBJ2-3; weak D call: TRBD2 (6 bases). V was pared by 4 bases and J by 3 bases, with 11 bases between. The germline gives CDR1 LGHDT, CDR2 YNNKEL (reference sequence). The CDR3 runs to 14 residues. CDR3 sequence (DNA): TGTGCCAGCAGCCGACTAGACCTTACAGATACGCAGTATTTT. This sequence encodes CASSRLDLTDTQYF.

A note on this clone: An end of the junction differs from the germline gene, which may be a read error. Additional DNA sequences in this sample encode the identical CDR3. The chain joins TRBV18 to TRBJ2-7; D remains ambiguous. Germline V gene data show CDR1 as KGHSH and CDR2 as LQKENI. The CDR3 has 14 residues. CDR3 DNA sequence: TGTGCCAGCTCACCTTACAGCGTCTCCTACGAGCAGTATTTC. Translating gives CASSPYSVSYEQYF.

The CDR3 reads CSVHNIGTGDYYGYTF. In DNA form, the CDR3 reads TGCAGCGTTCACAATATCGGGACAGGGGACTACTATGGCTACACCTTC. The chain couples TRBV29-1 to TRBJ1-2, with 10 positions matching TRBD1. The germline CDR1 and CDR2 sequences are SQVTM and ANQGSEA. The J segment lost 3 bases and the V segment lost 5 bases, leaving 12 bases of the junction unmatched. CDR3 length: 16 residues.

The chain links TRBV5-1 to TRBJ1-4; 8 nucleotides line up with TRBD1. CDR1 and CDR2 (germline): SGHRS, YFSETQ. The V and J ends lost 4 bases and 3 bases, in that order; junction bases with no gene match: 2. This CDR3 has 14 residues. CDR3 DNA sequence: TGCGCCAGCAGCCCGGGACAGGCTAATGAAAAACTGTTTTTT. Its protein product is CASSPGQANEKLFF.

The chain employs TRBV15 and TRBJ2-5; TRBD2 matches 12 bases. The germline CDR1 and CDR2 sequences are LNHNV and YYDKDF (reference sequence). CDR3 size: 13 residues. After removal of 11 bases from V and 5 bases from J, the junction contained 6 bases not matched to a gene. The chain's CDR3 is CAFRLAGAETQYF. The CDR3 DNA reads TGTGCCTTCCGACTAGCGGGGGCGGAGACCCAGTACTTC.